Below, one TCR beta chain is given with its context. These data come from a study of blood T cell repertoires in COVID-19. Germline V lookup: CDR1 MGHRA, CDR2 YSYEKL. The CDR3 consists of 16 residues. Trimming stripped 1 base from V and 5 bases from J, with 14 bases between. Clinical history as reported by participants underpinned cohort assignment. Method: immunoSEQ multiplex PCR; TCRdb's copy keeps in-frame clones and lacks some. The sample has over 400,000 clones, roughly nine tenths seen once; the top ten hold approximately 8%. The gene calls are TRBV4-1 and TRBJ2-2; D is possibly TRBD2 (7 bases). This sequence originates from a woman aged 60-75 years who had recovered from COVID-19. Material: PBMCs or T cells enriched from blood (not recorded which). CDR3 sequence reads: CASSQGRGAGTGELFF. DNA for the CDR3: TGCGCCAGCAGCCAAGGCCGGGGGGCGGGGACCGGGGAGCTGTTTTTT.